At least ten counts were recorded for the clone carrying this T cell receptor (beta chain). This sample was included in a study of T cells in Graves' hyperthyroidism and ophthalmopathy. RNA transcripts gave rise to amplified TCR beta CDR3 regions. First-round RT-PCR targeting the TCR CDR3 was performed with the HTBI primer set. From the multiplex PCR reads, TCRdb called clonotypes with MiXCR, one entry per CDR3 protein. The profile shows about 350,000 distinct CDR3 sequences, under 20% of them singletons. V lost 2 bases and J 9 bases, leaving 19 bases between the germline ends. The V gene's germline CDR1 is MGHRA and CDR2 YSYEKL. The CDR3 covers 15 residues.

The chain couples TRBV4-1 to TRBJ1-1; tentative D call: TRBD1 (5 bases). Sequenced sample: blood. The sequence derives from a woman in her late teens or twenties with Graves' hyperthyroidism. In nucleotides, the CDR3 is TGCGCCAGCAGCCAACCCGCTTGGGGGTGGTGGAAAGCTTTCTTT. It is translated as CASSQPAWGWWKAFF.